Described below is a single TCR beta chain sequence and its context. These data belong to a study of cytomegalovirus exposure and HLA in healthy donors. Libraries were prepared by immunoSEQ multiplex PCR; TCRdb keeps only in-frame clonotypes and omits some of them. The sample yields over 200,000 clones, about 91% seen once. The sample comprised PBMCs. The TCR sequence derives from a woman aged 18-29 years in good health and CMV-seronegative.

This CDR3 reads CASSLGLRGTYEQYF. The CDR3 DNA follows: TGTGCCAGCAGCTTAGGTTTGAGAGGAACCTACGAGCAGTACTTC. The rearrangement links TRBV7-9 to TRBJ2-7; D not resolved. The CDR3 runs 15 residues. The V end was cut by 1 base, the J end by 2 bases, with 12 bases between. Germline loops: CDR1 SEHNR, CDR2 FQNEAQ (reference sequence). The full variable domain, with the rest looked up from reference TRBV7-9 and TRBJ2-7, is DTGVSQNPRHKITKRGQNVTFRCDPISEHNRLYWYRQTLGQGPEFLTYFQNEAQLEKSRLLSDRFSAERPKGSFSTLEIQRTEQGDSAMYLCASSLGLRGTYEQYFGPGTRLTVT.